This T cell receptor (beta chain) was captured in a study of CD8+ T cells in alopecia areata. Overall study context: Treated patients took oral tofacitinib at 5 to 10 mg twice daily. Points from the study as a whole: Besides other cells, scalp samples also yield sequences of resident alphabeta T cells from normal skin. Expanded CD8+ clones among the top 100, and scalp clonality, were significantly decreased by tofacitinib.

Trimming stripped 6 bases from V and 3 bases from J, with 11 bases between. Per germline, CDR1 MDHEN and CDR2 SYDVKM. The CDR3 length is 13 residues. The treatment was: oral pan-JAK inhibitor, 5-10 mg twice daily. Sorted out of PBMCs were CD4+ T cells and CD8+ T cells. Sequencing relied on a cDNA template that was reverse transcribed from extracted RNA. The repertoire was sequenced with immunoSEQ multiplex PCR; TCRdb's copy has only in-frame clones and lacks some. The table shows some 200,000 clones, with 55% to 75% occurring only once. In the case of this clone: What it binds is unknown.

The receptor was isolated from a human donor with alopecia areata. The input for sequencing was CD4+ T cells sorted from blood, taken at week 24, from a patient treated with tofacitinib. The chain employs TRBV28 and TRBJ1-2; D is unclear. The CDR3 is CASSPLGYYGYTF. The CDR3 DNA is TGTGCCAGCAGCCCCTTGGGGTACTATGGCTACACCTTC.